These T cell receptor beta chains were read from a single sample in a study of blood T cell repertoires in COVID-19. Here immunoSEQ multiplex PCR was the method, and the copy in TCRdb shows in-frame clones only, minus some. This sample carries 200,000 to 250,000 clones, 80% to 90% of them seen once, and the ten largest clones take 2.7%. Sequencing used peripheral blood. Receptors were obtained from a man younger than 40 with COVID-19, enrolled during active disease. CDR3s include the opening cysteine and the closing phenylalanine or tryptophan. Clone size is shown for a subset of rows, as once, few, many or a class of expanded clone.

J gene | V gene | clone size | CDR3 protein
TRBJ1-3 | TRBV13 | NA | CASSLERGLGNTIYF
TRBJ2-3 | TRBV27 | NA | CASSSPIRGGRGDTQYF
TRBJ1-1 | TRBV6-5 | NA | CASRPTPPNTEAFF
TRBJ2-1 | TRBV7-3 | NA | CASSSTGSEQFF
TRBJ2-5 | TRBV10-3 | NA | CAISETQGVGETQYF
TRBJ2-2 | TRBV28 | NA | CASSWHRGNGELFF
TRBJ1-5 | TRBV10-3 | once | CAISAGQGPISNQPQHF
TRBJ1-2 | TRBV18 | NA | CASSPPDRVNYGYTF
TRBJ2-7 | TRBV5-1 | NA | CASSLGPGSSYEQYF
TRBJ1-2 | TRBV7-3 | NA | CASSHAPTTGLASGYTF
TRBJ2-7 | TRBV5-6 | NA | CASSLGLAGEQYF
TRBJ2-1 | TRBV5-1 | NA | CASSTGTSGMDEQFF
TRBJ2-7 | TRBV6-6 | NA | CASSTGSYEQYF
TRBJ1-3 | TRBV6-5 | NA | CASSRTGGSGNTIYF
TRBJ1-1 | TRBV15 | NA | CATSRDSRTGTEAFF
TRBJ2-1 | TRBV10-3 | NA | CAISGNSGNEQFF
TRBJ2-7 | TRBV5-6 | once | CASSTDRGYEQYF
TRBJ1-3 | TRBV18 | NA | CASSPIITGSSGSGNTIYF
TRBJ2-5 | TRBV2 | NA | CASASIGLAEGIQETQYF
TRBJ1-2 | TRBV24-1 | NA | CATSDLMEVSYGYTF
TRBJ2-1 | TRBV7-3 | once | CASSSPDRIPNEQFF
TRBJ2-7 | TRBV9 | once | CASSVSGTSGAYEQYF
TRBJ2-2 | TRBV24-1 | NA | CATHRGGQGNTGELFF
TRBJ1-5 | TRBV24-1 | once | CATSDDRAMNQPQHF